Listed here are 18 T cell receptor beta chains from one sample, sequenced in a study of T cell repertoires in cytomegalovirus infection. Each CDR3 protein is one row after TCRdb ran MiXCR on the reads. The sample holds a few hundred thousand distinct CDR3 sequences; just under 40% are singletons and the top ten take over 45%. The antigens these receptors bind are not known. Sequencing used cultured PBMCs, obtained from culture after CMV antigen stimulation. Receptor source: a human donor in good health (CMV status not recorded). Some clones in this sample may be carry-over from other donors' samples.

This clonotype was counted only a few times. The gene calls are TRBV18 and TRBJ2-7; tentative D call: TRBD1 (5 bases). CDR1 and CDR2 (germline): KGHSH, LQKENI. V lost 3 bases to trimming and J lost 5 bases, with 14 bases between them. The CDR3 spans 14 residues. The CDR3 loop is CASSPRRADNEQYF. The DNA of the CDR3 is TGTGCCAGCTCACCGCGCAGGGCCGATAACGAGCAGTACTTC.

The gene calls are TRBV5-3 and TRBJ2-5; TRBD2 aligns across 12 bases. TRBV5-3 is filed as an ORF, its function uncertain. The length of the CDR3 is 17 residues. V shed 8 bases and J 5 bases; nucleotides not matched to a gene: 16. The CDR3 coding sequence is TGTGCCAGCAGCGGCGCTACACTAGCGGGAGGCGGGGAGACCCAGTACTTC. It specifies CASSGATLAGGGETQYF.

The chain has TRBV4-1 and TRBJ1-1, with unresolved D. V gave up 1 base and J gave up 1 base, with 10 bases separating them. The CDR3 contains 15 residues. CDR1 MGHRA and CDR2 YSYEKL come from the germline V gene. The CDR3 DNA sequence: TGCGCCAGCAGCCAAGGAGATGCGGGGAACACTGAAGCTTTCTTT. Its translation: CASSQGDAGNTEAFF.

This clonotype was seen only a few times. The junction and the germline gene differ at one end; a read error may be behind it. This chain connects TRBV12-3 or TRBV12-4 to TRBJ1-1, with D hard to call. The CDR3 sequence is 13 residues long. The DNA for the CDR3 is TGTGCCAGCAGCCGGAACGGGAACGCTGAAGCTTTCTTT. Amino acids: CASSRNGNAEAFF.

Here the CDR3 DNA reads TGCGCCAGCAGCCAATTGAGAGGACTCCGCCTCGAGACCCTGAGCTCCTACAATGAGCAGTTCTTC. Protein product: CASSQLRGLRLETLSSYNEQFF. The rearrangement joins TRBV4-3 to TRBJ2-1, with TRBD2 as a possible D gene (5 bases). This CDR3 comprises 22 residues. Germline V gives CDR1 LGHNA, CDR2 YSLEER. V was shortened by 2 bases and J by 0 bases, with 29 bases between the two germline ends.

Only a few counts were recorded for this clonotype. One junction end disagrees with the germline gene, perhaps due to a read error. The chain uses TRBV20-1 and TRBJ2-2; D might be TRBD1 or TRBD2, each matching 6 bases. The V gene's germline CDR1 is DFQATT and CDR2 SNEGSKA (reference sequence). The CDR3 totals 11 residues. In nucleotides, the CDR3 is TGCAGCGGGGGCGGGGAAGGGGTGCTGTTTTTT. The encoded protein is CSGGGEGVLFF.

The chain employs TRBV10-3 and TRBJ2-1; 8 positions agree with TRBD2. V gave up 6 bases and J gave up 0 bases; unmatched junction bases: 4. Germline CDR1 ENHRY, CDR2 SYGVKD. The length of the CDR3 is 15 residues. The CDR3 DNA reads TGTGCCATCAGAACTAGCGGAAGCTCCTACAATGAGCAGTTCTTC. Protein: CAIRTSGSSYNEQFF.

This clonotype appeared a few times. The V gene is TRBV7-2, the J gene TRBJ2-2; D uncertain. Trimming took 1 base from V and 6 from J, leaving 9 bases between them. The CDR3 contains 14 residues. The germline gives CDR1 SGHTA, CDR2 FQGNSA. CDR3 sequence (DNA): TGTGCCAGCAGCTTAGAGGGTGCCCCCGGGGAGCTGTTTTTT. Translated, it gives CASSLEGAPGELFF.

This clonotype came up many times. The chain has TRBV7-8 and TRBJ1-1; no definite D call. From germline, CDR1 is SGHVS and CDR2 FQNEAQ. Trimming took 4 bases from V and 1 from J, leaving 7 bases between them. The CDR3 sequence is 13 residues long. CDR3 protein: CASSSSENTEAFF. The DNA for the CDR3 is TGTGCCAGCAGCTCCTCAGAGAACACTGAAGCTTTCTTT.

The chain combines TRBV7-2 with TRBJ2-3, with 7 nucleotides matching TRBD2. CDR1 and CDR2 from the germline V gene are SGHTA and FQGNSA. V was clipped by 5 bases and J by 4 bases; unmatched bases: 9. The CDR3 spans 15 residues. The CDR3 coding sequence is TGTGCCAGCAGCCCCTCCGGACGGGGGGCAGATACGCAGTATTTT. It encodes CASSPSGRGADTQYF.

This clonotype came up once. A much larger clone lies a single base off, so this may be a read error. The chain carries TRBV7-2 and TRBJ1-5; D is perhaps TRBD1 (5 bases). CDR3 length equals 16 residues. Germline V gene lookup returns CDR1 SGHTA and CDR2 FQGNSA. The CDR3 loop is CASSPPGPPANQPPHF. The DNA of the CDR3 is TGTGCCAGCAGCCCCCCGGGACCTCCAGCGAATCAGCCCCCGCATTTT.

This clonotype was observed a few times. The chain links TRBV12-3 or TRBV12-4 to TRBJ1-5, with a possible D match to TRBD1 (5 bases). This CDR3 has 16 residues. V was shortened by 4 bases and J by 6 bases, with 19 bases between the two germline ends. CDR3 amino acids: CASSSPLRVAAQPQHF. CDR3 DNA sequence: TGTGCCAGCAGTTCACCCCTCAGGGTAGCGGCTCAGCCCCAGCATTTT.

The table lists this clonotype with a few counts. This chain joins TRBV7-2 and TRBJ1-6; D may be TRBD1 (6 bases). The CDR3 length is 16 residues. In germline, CDR1 is SGHTA, CDR2 FQGNSA. V was pared by 5 bases and J by 6 bases, with 17 bases between. The CDR3 DNA reads as TGTGCCAGCAGCGCTGACGCAGGACAGATTAATTCACCCCTCCACTTT. Protein: CASSADAGQINSPLHF.

This sequence joins TRBV20-1 and TRBJ1-3; D might be TRBD1 (5 bases). CDR1 and CDR2 from the germline V gene are DFQATT and SNEGSKA (reference sequence). V was clipped by 4 bases and J by 0 bases, with 13 bases between them. The CDR3 totals 15 residues. The CDR3 DNA is TGCAGTGCTACCCCGACAGCCCGCTCTGGAAACACCATATATTTT. This codes for CSATPTARSGNTIYF.

This clonotype was recorded a few times. The genes are TRBV7-8 and TRBJ2-1; D call uncertain. The CDR3 sequence is 14 residues long. With 5 bases removed from V and 2 bases from J, the gap between germline ends came to 10 bases. Germline values: CDR1 SGHVS, CDR2 FQNEAQ. The CDR3 loop is CASSPLGTYNEQFF. DNA of the CDR3: TGTGCCAGCAGCCCTCTTGGAACCTACAATGAGCAGTTCTTC.

The chain joins TRBV6-6 to TRBJ1-2; D call uncertain. CDR1 is MNHNY and CDR2 is SVGAGI in the germline V gene (reference sequence). V was pared by 3 bases and J by 6 bases, with 11 bases between. This CDR3 is built from 13 residues. The CDR3 here is CASSYGGGDGYTF. CDR3 DNA: TGTGCCAGCAGTTATGGAGGAGGCGATGGCTACACCTTC.

This sequence joins TRBV20-1 and TRBJ2-5, with no clear D. CDR3 length equals 10 residues. V lost 6 bases and J lost 1, with 3 bases in between. Germline V gene data show CDR1 as DFQATT and CDR2 as SNEGSKA (reference sequence). The CDR3 region has the DNA TGCAGTGCCGTCCAAGAGACCCAGTACTTC. It specifies CSAVQETQYF.

This clonotype was picked up many times. The V call is TRBV7-2, the J call TRBJ2-1; 7 positions agree with TRBD1. Germline V gives CDR1 SGHTA, CDR2 FQGNSA. The CDR3 sequence is 16 residues long. Unmatched junction bases numbered 10, after V lost 4 bases and J lost 4 bases. The CDR3 is CASSSRWTGGYNEQFF. DNA of the CDR3: TGTGCCAGCAGCTCGCGATGGACAGGCGGATACAATGAGCAGTTCTTC.